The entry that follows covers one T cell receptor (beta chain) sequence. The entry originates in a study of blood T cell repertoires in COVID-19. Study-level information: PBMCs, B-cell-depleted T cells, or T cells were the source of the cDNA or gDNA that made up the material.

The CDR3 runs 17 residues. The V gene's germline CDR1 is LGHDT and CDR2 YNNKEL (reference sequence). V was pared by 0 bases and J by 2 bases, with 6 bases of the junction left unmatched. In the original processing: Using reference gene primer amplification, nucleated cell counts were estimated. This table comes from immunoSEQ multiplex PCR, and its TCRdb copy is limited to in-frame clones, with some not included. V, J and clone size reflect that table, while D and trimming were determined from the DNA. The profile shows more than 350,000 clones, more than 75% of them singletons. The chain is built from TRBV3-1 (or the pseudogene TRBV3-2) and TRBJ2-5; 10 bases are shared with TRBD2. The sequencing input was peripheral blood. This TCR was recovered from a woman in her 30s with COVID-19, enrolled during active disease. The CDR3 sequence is CASSQDPLAGEQETQYF. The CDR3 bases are TGTGCCAGCAGCCAAGATCCCCTAGCGGGAGAACAAGAGACCCAGTACTTC.